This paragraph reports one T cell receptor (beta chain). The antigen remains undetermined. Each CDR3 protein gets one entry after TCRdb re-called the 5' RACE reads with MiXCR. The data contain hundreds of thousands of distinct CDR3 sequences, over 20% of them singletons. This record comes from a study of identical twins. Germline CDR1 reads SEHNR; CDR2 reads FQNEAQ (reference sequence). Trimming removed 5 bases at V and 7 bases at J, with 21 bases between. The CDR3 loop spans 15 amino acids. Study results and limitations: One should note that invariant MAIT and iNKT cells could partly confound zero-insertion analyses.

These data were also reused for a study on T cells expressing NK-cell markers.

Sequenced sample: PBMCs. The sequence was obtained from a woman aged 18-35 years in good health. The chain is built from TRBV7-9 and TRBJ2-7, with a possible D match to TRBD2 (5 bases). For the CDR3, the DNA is TGTGCCAGCAGCGGAGACGGAGAGAGGGATAGGGAGCAGTACTTC. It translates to CASSGDGERDREQYF. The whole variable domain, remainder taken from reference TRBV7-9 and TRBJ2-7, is DTGVSQNPRHKITKRGQNVTFRCDPISEHNRLYWYRQTLGQGPEFLTYFQNEAQLEKSRLLSDRFSAERPKGSFSTLEIQRTEQGDSAMYLCASSGDGERDREQYFGPGTRLTVT.